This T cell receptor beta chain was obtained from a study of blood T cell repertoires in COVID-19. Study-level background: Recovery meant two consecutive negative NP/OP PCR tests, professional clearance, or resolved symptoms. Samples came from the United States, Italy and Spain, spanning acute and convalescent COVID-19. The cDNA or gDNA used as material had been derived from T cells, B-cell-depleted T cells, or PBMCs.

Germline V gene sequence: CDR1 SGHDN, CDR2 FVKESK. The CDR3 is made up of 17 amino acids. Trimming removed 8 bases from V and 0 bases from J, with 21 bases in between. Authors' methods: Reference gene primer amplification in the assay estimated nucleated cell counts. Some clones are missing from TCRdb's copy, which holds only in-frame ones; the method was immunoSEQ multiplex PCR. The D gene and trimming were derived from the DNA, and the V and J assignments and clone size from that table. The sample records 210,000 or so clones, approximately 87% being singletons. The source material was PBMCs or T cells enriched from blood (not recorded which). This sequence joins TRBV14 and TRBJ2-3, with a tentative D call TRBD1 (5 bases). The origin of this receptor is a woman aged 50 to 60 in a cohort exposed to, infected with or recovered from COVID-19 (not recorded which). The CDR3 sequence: CASSSRQGAGSTDTQYF. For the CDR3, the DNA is TGTGCCAGCTCCTCAAGGCAAGGGGCTGGTAGCACAGATACGCAGTATTTT.